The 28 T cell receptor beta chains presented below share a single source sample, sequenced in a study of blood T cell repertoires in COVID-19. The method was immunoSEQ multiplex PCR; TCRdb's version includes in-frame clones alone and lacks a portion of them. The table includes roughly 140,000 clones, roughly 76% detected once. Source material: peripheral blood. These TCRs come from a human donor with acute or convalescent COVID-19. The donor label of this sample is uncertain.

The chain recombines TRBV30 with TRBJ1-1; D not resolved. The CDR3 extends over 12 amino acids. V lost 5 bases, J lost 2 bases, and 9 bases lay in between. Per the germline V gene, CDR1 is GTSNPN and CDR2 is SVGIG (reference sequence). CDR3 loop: CAWGLTNTEAFF. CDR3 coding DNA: TGTGCCTGGGGACTCACAAACACTGAAGCTTTCTTT.

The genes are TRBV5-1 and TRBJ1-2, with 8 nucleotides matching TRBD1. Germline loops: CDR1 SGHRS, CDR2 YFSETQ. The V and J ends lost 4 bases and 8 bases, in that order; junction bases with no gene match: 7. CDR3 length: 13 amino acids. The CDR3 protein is CASSPGQGWGYTF. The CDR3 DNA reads TGCGCCAGCAGCCCCGGACAGGGCTGGGGCTACACCTTC.

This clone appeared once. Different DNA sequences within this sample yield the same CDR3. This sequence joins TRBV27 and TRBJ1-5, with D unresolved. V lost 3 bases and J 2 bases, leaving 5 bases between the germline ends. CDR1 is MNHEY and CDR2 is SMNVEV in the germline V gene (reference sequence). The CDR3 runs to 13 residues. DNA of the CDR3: TGTGCCAGCAGTTTCGGAGGCAATCAGCCCCAGCATTTT. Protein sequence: CASSFGGNQPQHF.

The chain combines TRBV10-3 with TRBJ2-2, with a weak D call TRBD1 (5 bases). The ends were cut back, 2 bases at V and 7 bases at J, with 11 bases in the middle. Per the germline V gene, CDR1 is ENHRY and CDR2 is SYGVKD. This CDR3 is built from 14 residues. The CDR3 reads CAISEAGRDGELFF. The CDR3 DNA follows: TGTGCCATCAGTGAGGCAGGGCGAGACGGGGAGCTGTTTTTT.

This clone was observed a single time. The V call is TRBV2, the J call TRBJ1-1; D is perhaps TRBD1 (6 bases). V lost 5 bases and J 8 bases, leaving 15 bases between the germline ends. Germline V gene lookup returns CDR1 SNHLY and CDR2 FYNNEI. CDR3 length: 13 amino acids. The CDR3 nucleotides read TGTGCCAGCAGTAGTCGGACAGCGAGGGAAGCTTTCTTT. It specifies CASSSRTAREAFF.

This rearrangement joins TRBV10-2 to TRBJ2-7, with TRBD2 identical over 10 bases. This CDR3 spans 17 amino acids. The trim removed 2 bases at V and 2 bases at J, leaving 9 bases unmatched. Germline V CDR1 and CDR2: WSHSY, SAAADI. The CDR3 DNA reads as TGCGCCAGCAGTGAGAATAGCCTAGCGGGGGCCCCCTACGAGCAGTACGTC. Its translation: CASSENSLAGAPYEQYV.

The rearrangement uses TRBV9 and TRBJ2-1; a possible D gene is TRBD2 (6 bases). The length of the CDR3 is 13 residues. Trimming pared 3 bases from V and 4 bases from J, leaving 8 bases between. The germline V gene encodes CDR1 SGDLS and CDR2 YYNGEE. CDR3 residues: CASSGGVYNEQFF. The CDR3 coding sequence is TGTGCCAGCAGCGGGGGGGTTTACAATGAGCAGTTCTTC.

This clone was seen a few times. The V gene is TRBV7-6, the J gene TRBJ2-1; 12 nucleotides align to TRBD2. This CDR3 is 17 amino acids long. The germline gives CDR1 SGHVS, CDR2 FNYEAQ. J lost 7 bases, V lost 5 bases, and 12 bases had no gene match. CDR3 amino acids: CASSPRLAGAGGNEQFF. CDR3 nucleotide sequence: TGTGCCAGCAGCCCCCGACTAGCGGGGGCCGGGGGGAATGAGCAGTTCTTC.

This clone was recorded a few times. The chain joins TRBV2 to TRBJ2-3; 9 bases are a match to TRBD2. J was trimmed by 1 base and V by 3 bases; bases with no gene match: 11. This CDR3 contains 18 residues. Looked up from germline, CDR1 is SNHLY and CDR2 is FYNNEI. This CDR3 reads CASSDLRAGGIGTDTQYF. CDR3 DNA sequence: TGTGCCAGCAGTGATTTGCGAGCGGGGGGTATTGGCACAGATACGCAGTATTTT.

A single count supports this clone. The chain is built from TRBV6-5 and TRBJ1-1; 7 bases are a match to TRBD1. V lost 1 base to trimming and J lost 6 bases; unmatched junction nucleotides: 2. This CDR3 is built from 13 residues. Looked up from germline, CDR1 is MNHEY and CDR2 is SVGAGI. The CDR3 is CASSYYRGAEAFF. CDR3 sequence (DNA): TGTGCCAGCAGTTACTACAGGGGCGCTGAAGCTTTCTTT.

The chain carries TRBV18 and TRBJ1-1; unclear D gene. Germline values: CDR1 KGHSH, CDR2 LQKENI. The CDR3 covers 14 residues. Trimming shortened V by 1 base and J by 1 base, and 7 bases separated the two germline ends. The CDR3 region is CASSPLEANTEAFF. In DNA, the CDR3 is TGTGCCAGCTCACCACTTGAGGCGAACACTGAAGCTTTCTTT.

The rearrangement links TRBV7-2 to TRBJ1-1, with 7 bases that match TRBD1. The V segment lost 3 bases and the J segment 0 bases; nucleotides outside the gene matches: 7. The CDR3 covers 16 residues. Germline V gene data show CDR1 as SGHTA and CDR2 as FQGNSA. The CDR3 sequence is CASSLPRDRMNTEAFF. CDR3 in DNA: TGTGCCAGCAGCTTGCCCAGGGACAGAATGAACACTGAAGCTTTCTTT.

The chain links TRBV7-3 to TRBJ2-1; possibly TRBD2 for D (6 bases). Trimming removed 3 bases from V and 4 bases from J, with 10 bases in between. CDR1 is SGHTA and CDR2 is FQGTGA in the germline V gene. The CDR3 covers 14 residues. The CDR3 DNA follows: TGTGCCAGCAGCTTGGGACTGACTTACAATGAGCAGTTCTTC. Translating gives CASSLGLTYNEQFF.

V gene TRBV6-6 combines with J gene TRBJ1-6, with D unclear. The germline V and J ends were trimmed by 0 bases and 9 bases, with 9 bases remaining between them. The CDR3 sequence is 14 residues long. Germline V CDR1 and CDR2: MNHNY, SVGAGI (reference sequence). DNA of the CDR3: TGTGCCAGCAGTTACTCGAGTACCGGTTCACCCCTCCACTTT. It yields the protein CASSYSSTGSPLHF.

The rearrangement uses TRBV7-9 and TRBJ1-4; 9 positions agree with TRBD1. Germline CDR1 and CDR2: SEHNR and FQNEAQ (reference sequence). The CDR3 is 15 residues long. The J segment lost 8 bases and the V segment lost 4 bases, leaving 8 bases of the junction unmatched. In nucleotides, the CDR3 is TGTGCCAGCAGCTCTGAAATGGACAGGGGCGAAAAACTGTTTTTT. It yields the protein CASSSEMDRGEKLFF.

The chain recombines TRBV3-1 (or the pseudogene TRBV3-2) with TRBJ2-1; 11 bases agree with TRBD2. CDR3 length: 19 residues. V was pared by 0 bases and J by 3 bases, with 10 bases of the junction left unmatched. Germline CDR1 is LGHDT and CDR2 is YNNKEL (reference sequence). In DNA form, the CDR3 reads TGTGCCAGCAGCCAAGATAGCGGGGGGGTCTTTGTCCGCTACAATGAGCAGTTCTTC. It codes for CASSQDSGGVFVRYNEQFF.

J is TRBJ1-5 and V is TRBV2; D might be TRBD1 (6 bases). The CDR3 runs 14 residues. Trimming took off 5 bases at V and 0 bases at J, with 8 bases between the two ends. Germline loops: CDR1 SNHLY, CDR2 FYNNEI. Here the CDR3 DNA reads TGTGCCAGCAGTTTACAGGGTAGCAATCAGCCCCAGCATTTT. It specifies CASSLQGSNQPQHF.

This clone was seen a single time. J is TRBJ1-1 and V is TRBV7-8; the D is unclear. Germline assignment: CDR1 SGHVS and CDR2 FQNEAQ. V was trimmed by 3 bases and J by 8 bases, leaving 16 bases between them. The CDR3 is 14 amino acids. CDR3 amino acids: CASSLSGPTAEAFF. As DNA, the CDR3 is TGTGCCAGCAGCTTGTCAGGTCCCACCGCGGAAGCTTTCTTT. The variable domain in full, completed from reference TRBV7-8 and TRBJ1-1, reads GAGVSQSPRYKVAKRGQDVALRCDPISGHVSLFWYQQALGQGPEFLTYFQNEAQLDKSGLPSDRFFAERPEGSVSTLKIQRTQQEDSAVYLCASSLSGPTAEAFFGQGTRLTVV.

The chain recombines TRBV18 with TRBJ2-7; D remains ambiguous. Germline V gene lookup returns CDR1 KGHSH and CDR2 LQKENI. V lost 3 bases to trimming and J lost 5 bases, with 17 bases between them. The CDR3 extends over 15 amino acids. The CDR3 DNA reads TGTGCCAGCTCACCGGGCAGAACCTTTTCGGACGAGCAGTACTTC. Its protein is CASSPGRTFSDEQYF.

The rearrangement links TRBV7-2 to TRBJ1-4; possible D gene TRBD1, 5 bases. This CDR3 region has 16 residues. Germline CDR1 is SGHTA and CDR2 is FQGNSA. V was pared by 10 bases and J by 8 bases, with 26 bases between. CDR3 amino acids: CATSAGVGGGEEKLFF. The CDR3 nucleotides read TGTGCCACCTCAGCTGGGGTGGGGGGAGGAGAGGAAAAACTGTTTTTT. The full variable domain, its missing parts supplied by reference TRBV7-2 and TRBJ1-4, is GAGVSQSPSNKVTEKGKDVELRCDPISGHTALYWYRQSLGQGLEFLIYFQGNSAPDKSGLPSDRFSAERTGGSVSTLTIQRTQQEDSAVYLCATSAGVGGGEEKLFFGSGTQLSVL.

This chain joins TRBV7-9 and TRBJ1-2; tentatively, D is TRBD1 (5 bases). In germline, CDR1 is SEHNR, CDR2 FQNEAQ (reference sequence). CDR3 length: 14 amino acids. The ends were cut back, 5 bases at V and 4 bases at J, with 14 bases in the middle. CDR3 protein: CASSTPGLIYGYTF. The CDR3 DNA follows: TGTGCCAGCAGCACCCCGGGACTGATCTATGGCTACACCTTC.

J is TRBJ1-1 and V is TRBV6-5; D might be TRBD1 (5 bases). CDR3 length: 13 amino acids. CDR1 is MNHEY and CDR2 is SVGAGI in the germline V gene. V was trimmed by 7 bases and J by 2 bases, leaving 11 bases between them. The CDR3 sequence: CASIDQGNTEAFF. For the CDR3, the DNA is TGTGCCAGCATCGACCAGGGTAACACTGAAGCTTTCTTT.

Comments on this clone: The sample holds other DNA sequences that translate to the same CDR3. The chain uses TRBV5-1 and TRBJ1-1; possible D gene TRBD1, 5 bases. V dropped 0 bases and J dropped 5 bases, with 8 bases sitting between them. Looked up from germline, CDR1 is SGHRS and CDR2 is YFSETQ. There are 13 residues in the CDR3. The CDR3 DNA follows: TGCGCCAGCAGCTTGGACGGGGGAACTGAAGCTTTCTTT. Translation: CASSLDGGTEAFF.

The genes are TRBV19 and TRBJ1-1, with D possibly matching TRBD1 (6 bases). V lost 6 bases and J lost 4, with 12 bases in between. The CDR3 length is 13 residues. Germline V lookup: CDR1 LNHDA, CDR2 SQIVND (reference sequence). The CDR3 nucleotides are TGTGCCAGTAGAAGGGGGATAGGCACTGAAGCTTTCTTT. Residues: CASRRGIGTEAFF.

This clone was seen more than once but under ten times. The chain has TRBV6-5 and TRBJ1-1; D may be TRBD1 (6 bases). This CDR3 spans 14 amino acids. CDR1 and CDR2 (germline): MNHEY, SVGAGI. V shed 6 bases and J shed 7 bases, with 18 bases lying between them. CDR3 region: CASSAIDRPGEAFF. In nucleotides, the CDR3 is TGTGCCAGCAGCGCCATAGACAGGCCTGGTGAAGCTTTCTTT.

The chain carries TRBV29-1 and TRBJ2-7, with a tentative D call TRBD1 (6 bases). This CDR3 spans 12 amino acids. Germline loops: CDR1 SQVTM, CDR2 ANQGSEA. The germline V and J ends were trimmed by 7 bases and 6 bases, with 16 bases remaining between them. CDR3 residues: CSAGTGLGEQYF. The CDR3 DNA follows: TGCAGCGCAGGAACAGGGTTGGGCGAGCAGTACTTC.

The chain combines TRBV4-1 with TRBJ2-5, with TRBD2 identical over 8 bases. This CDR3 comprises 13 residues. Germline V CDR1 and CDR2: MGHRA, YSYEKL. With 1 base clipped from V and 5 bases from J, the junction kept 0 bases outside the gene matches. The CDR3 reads CASSQGLAETQYF. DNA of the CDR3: TGCGCCAGCAGCCAAGGACTAGCGGAGACCCAGTACTTC.

The CDR3 sequence is CASSFTGRLSTDTQYF. The CDR3 nucleotides are TGTGCCAGCAGCTTCACAGGACGGTTAAGCACAGATACGCAGTATTTT. The chain recombines TRBV11-2 with TRBJ2-3; D perhaps matches TRBD1 (5 bases). The CDR3 totals 16 residues. The germline V gene has CDR1 SGHAT and CDR2 FQNNGV. V dropped 3 bases and J dropped 0 bases, with 13 bases sitting between them.